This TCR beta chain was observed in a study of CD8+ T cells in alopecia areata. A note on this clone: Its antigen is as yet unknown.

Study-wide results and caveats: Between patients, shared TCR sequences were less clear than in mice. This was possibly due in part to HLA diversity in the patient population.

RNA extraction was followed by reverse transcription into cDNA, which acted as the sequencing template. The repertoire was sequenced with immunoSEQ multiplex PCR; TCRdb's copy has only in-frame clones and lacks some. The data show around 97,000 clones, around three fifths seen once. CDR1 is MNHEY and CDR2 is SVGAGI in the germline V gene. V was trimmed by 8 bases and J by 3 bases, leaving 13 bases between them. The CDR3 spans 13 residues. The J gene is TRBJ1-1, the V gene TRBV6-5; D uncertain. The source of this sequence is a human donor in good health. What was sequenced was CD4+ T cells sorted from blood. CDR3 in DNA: TGTGCCAGCTCACCCGTTCAGGACACTGAAGCTTTCTTT. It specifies CASSPVQDTEAFF.